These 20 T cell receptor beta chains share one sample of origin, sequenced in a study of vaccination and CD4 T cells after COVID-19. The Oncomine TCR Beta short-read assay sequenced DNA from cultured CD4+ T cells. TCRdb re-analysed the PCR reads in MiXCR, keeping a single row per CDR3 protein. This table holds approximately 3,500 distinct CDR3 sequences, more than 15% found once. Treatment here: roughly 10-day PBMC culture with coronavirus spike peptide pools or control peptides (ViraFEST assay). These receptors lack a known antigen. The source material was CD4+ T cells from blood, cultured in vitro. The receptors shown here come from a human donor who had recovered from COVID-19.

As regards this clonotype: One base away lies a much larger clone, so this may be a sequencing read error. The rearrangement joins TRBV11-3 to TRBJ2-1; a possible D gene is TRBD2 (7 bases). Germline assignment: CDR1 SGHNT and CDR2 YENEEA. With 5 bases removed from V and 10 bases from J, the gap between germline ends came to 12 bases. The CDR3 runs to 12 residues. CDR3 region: CASSGRGAEQFF. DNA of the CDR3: TGTGCCAGCAGCGGCCGGGGGGCAGAGCAGTTCTTC.

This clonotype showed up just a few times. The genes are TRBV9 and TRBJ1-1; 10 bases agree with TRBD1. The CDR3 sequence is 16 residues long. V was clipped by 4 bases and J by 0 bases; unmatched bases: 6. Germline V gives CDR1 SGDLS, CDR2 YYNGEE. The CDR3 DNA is TGTGCCAGCAGCAGACAGGGGGCTACCCTGAACACTGAAGCTTTCTTT. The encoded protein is CASSRQGATLNTEAFF.

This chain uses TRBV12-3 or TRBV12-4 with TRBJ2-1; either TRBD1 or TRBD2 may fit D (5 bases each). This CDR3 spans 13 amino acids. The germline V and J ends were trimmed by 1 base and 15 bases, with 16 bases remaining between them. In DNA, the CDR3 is TGTGCCAGCAGTTTAGAGTGGGGGACCTTTCGGTTCTTC. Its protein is CASSLEWGTFRFF.

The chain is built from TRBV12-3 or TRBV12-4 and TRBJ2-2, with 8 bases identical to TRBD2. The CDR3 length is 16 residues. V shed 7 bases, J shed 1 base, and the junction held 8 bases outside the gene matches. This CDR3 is CASKLSSGLNTGELFF. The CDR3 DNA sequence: TGTGCCAGCAAGCTCTCTAGCGGGCTGAACACCGGGGAGCTGTTTTTT.

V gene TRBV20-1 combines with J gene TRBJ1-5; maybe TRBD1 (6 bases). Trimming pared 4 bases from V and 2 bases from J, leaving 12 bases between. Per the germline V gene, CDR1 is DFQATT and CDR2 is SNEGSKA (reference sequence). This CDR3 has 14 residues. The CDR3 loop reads CSAIKGGGNQPQHF. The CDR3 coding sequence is TGCAGTGCTATAAAGGGGGGGGGCAATCAGCCCCAGCATTTT.

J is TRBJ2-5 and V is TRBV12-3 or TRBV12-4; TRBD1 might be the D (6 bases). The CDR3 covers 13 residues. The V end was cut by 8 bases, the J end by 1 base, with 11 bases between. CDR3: CASSTGSQETQYF. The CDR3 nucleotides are TGTGCCAGCTCAACAGGGTCCCAAGAGACCCAGTACTTC.

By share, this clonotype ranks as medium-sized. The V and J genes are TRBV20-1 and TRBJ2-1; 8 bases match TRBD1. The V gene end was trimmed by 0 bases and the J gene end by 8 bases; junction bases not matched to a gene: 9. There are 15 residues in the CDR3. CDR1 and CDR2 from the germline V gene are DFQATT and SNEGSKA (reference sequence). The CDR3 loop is CSARDYGQGGDEQFF. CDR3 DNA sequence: TGCAGTGCTAGAGATTACGGACAGGGTGGGGATGAGCAGTTCTTC.

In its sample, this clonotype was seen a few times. The CDR3 nucleotides read TGTGCCAGCAGTGAATCCGGGGAGAACTATGGCTACACCTTC. Its protein is CASSESGENYGYTF. The chain uses TRBV25-1 and TRBJ1-2; D is unresolved. Trimming took 1 base from V and 2 from J, leaving 8 bases between them. The germline V gene has CDR1 MGHDK and CDR2 SYGVNS. This CDR3 comprises 14 residues.

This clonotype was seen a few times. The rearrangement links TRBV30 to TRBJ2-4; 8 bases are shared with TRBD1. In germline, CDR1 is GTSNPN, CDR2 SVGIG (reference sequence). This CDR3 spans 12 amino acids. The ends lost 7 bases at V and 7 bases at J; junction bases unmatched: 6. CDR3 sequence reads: CASTGGWNIQYF. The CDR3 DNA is TGTGCCTCCACAGGGGGATGGAACATTCAGTACTTC.

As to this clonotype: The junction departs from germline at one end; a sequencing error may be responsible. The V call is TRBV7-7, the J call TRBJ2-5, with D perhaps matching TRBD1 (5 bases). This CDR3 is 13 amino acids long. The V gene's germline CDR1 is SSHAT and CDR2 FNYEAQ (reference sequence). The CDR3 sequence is CASSLGVQETQYF. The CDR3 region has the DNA TGTGCTAGCAGCTTAGGGGTACAAGAGACCCAGTACTTC.

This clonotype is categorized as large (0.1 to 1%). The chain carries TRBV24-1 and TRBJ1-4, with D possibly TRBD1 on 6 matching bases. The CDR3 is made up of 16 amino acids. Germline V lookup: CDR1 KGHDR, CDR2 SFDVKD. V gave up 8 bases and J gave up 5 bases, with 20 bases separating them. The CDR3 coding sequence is TGTGCCACCAACATGTCCGTACGGACAGCGAATGAAAAACTGTTTTTT. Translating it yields CATNMSVRTANEKLFF.

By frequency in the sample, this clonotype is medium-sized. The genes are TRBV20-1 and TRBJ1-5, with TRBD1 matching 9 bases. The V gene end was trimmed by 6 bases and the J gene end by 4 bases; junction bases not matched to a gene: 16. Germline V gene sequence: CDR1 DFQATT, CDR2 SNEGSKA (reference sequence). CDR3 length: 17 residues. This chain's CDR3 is CSALLGQGNLGNQPQHF. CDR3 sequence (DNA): TGCAGTGCGCTACTGGGACAGGGTAATTTGGGGAATCAGCCCCAGCATTTT.

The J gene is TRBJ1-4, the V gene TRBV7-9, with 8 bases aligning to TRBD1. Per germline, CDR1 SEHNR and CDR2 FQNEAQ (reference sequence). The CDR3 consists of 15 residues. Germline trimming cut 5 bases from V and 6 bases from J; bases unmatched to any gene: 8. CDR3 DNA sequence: TGTGCCAGCAGCCCAGACAGGGGAAAGCATGAAAAACTGTTTTTT. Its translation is CASSPDRGKHEKLFF.

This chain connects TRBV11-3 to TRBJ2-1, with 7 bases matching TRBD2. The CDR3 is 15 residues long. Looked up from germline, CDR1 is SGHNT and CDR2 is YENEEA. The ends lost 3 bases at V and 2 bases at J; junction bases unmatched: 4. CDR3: CASSLGGGTYNEQFF. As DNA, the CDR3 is TGTGCCAGCAGCTTGGGCGGGGGTACCTACAATGAGCAGTTCTTC.

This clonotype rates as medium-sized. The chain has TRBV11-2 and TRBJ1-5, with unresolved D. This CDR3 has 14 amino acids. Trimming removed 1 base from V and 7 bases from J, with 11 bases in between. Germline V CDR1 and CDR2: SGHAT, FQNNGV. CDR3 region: CASSLVASGQPQHF. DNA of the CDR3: TGTGCCAGCAGCTTAGTGGCTTCGGGACAGCCCCAGCATTTT.

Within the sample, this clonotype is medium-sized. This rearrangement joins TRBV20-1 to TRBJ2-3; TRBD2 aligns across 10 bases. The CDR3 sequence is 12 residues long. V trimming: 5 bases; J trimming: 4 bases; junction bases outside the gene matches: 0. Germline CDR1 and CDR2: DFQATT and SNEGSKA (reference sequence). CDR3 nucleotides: TGCAGTGCTGGGACTAGCGCAGATACGCAGTATTTT. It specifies CSAGTSADTQYF.

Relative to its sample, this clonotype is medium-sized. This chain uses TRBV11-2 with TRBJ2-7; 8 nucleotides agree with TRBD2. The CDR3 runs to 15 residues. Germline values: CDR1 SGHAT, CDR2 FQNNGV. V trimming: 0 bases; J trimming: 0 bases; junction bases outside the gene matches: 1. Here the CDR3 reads CASSLETSGSYEQYF. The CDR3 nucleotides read TGTGCCAGCAGCTTAGAAACTAGCGGCTCCTACGAGCAGTACTTC.

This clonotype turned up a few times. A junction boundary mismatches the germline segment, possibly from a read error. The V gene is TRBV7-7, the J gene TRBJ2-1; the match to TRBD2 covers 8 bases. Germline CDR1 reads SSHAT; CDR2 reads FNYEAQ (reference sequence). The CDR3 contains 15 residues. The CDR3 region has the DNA TGTGCTAGCAGCGCCGGAAGAGCGGGGGACGTTGAGCAGTTCTTC. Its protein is CASSAGRAGDVEQFF.

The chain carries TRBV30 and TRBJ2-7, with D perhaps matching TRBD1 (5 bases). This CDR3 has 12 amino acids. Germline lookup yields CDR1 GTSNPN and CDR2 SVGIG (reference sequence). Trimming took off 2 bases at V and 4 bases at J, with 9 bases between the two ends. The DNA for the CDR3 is TGTGCCTGGAGTTTGGGGCATTACGAGCAGTACTTC. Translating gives CAWSLGHYEQYF. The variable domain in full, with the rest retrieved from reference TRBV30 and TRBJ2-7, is SQTIHQWPATLVQPVGSPLSLECTVEGTSNPNLYWYRQAAGRGLQLLFYSVGIGQISSEVPQNLSASRPQDRQFILSSKKLLLSDSGFYLCAWSLGHYEQYFGPGTRLTVT.

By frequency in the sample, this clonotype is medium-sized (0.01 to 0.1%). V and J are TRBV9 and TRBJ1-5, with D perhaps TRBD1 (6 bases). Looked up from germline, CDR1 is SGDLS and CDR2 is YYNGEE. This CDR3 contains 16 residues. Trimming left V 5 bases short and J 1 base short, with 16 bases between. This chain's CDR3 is CASSPGVGASNQPQHF. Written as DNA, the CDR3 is TGTGCCAGCAGTCCAGGGGTGGGGGCGAGCAATCAGCCCCAGCATTTT.